The TCR beta chain described here comes from a study of early T cells in non-severe SARS-CoV-2 infection. Study as a whole: Sequenced material consisted of bulk RNA (from unsorted whole blood), and chains were unpaired. Points from the study as a whole: Anti-spike CD8 responses were favored by VDJdb matching, which missed private and CD4 specificities.

Attachment of unique molecular identifiers to individual cDNA molecules was performed. TCRdb passed the 5' RACE reads through MiXCR, listing each CDR3 protein once. The sample has roughly 35,000 distinct CDR3 sequences; 5% to 6.5% are singletons. Trimming stripped 2 bases from V and 5 bases from J, with 5 bases between. CDR1 is SGHVS, CDR2 FNYEAQ, per germline. This CDR3 is built from 12 residues. This clonotype was observed a few times. The target antigen is unknown. The gene calls are TRBV7-6 and TRBJ2-3, with D hard to call. The clonotype comes from an adult who was a healthcare worker with PCR-confirmed SARS-CoV-2 infection or an uninfected control (not recorded which). Sequencing was done on a sample of whole blood. This CDR3 is CASSLSKDTQYF. For the CDR3, the DNA is TGTGCCAGCAGCTTATCAAAAGATACGCAGTATTTT.